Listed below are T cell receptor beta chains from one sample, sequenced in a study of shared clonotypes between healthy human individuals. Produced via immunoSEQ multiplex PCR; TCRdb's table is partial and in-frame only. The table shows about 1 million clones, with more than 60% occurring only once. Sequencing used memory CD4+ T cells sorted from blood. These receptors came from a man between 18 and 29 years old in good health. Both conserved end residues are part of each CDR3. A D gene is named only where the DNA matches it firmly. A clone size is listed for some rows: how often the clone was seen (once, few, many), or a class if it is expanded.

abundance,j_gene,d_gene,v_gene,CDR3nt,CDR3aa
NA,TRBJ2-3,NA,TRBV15,TGTGCCACCAGCAGAGATCTCCGGCAGTATAGCACAGATACGCAGTATTTT,CATSRDLRQYSTDTQYF
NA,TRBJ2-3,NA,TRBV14,TGTGCCAGCAGCCGGATAGATACGCAGTATTTT,CASSRIDTQYF
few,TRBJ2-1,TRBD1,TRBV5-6,TGTGCCAGCAGCCAGGACAGGGGTTTGGAGCAGTTCTTC,CASSQDRGLEQFF
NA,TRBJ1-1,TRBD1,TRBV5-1,TGCGCCAGCAGCTTGGACAGGGGGGTGGTAAGCACTGAAGCTTTCTTT,CASSLDRGVVSTEAFF
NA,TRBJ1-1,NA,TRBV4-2,TGTGCCAGCAGCCAGGCGACGGGACACCAACACACTGAAGCTTTCTTT,CASSQATGHQHTEAFF
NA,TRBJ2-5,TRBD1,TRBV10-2,TGCGCCAGCAGTGCGCAGGGGGCGGGGGAGACCCAGTACTTC,CASSAQGAGETQYF
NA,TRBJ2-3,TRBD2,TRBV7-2,TGTGCCAGCAGCTTGACGATTAATAGAGGGACTAGTAGCACAGATACGCAGTATTTT,CASSLTINRGTSSTDTQYF
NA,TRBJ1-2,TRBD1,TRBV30,TGTGCCTGGAGTGTCTTGGACAGGGTTAACTATGGCTACACCTTC,CAWSVLDRVNYGYTF
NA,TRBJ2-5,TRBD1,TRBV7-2,TGTGCCAGCAGCCCTCACAGGGGGATAAAGACCCAGTACTTC,CASSPHRGIKTQYF
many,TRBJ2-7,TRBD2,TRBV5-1,TGCGCCAGCAGCCTTCTTGGGACTAGCGGCGAGCAGTACTTC,CASSLLGTSGEQYF
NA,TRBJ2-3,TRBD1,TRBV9,TGTGCCAGCCGGGACAGGGCTGCGGATACGCAGTATTTT,CASRDRAADTQYF
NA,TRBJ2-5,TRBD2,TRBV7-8,TGTGCCAGCAGCCCGATACTAGCGGGGATACAAGAGACCCAGTACTTC,CASSPILAGIQETQYF
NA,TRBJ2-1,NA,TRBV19,TGTGCCAGTAGTATAGTGGCGGCCGAAAATGAGCAGTTCTTC,CASSIVAAENEQFF
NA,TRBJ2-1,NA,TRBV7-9,TGTGCCAGCAGCCATTCCGGGACAACTTACAATGAGCAGTTCTTC,CASSHSGTTYNEQFF
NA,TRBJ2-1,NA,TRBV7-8,TGTGCCAGCAGTCCCGGGGGATACACCGATGAGCAGTTCTTC,CASSPGGYTDEQFF
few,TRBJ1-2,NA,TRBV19,TGTGCCAGTAGTCTAAGGTCGTTGGGAGACTATGGCTACACCTTC,CASSLRSLGDYGYTF
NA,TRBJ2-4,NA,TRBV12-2,TGTGCAAGTCGCTTAGGAAGGGGGATATACATTCAGTACTTC,CASRLGRGIYIQYF